These T cell receptor beta chains were read from a single sample in a study of beta chain features in type 1 diabetes. This table comes from immunoSEQ multiplex PCR, and its TCRdb copy is limited to in-frame clones, with some not included. The repertoire holds nearly 700,000 clones, with 13% as singletons. Sequencing used naive CD4+ T cells from blood. Every receptor here comes from a man younger than 30 with type 1 diabetes. CDR3s include the opening cysteine and the closing phenylalanine or tryptophan. Each record gives: V gene, J gene, clone size, D gene, CDR3 DNA, CDR3 protein. D genes are given only for firm matches. Only some rows state a clone size, as once, few, many or a class for expanded clones.

v_call: TRBV5-1; j_call: TRBJ1-5; clone_size: NA; d_call: NA; cdr3_nt: TGCGCCAGCAGCTTGGAGGGCAGGGTGGAACAGCCCCAGCATTTT; cdr3_aa: CASSLEGRVEQPQHF
v_call: TRBV20-1; j_call: TRBJ2-7; clone_size: few; d_call: NA; cdr3_nt: TGCAGCCTCACTCCCGAGCAGTACTTC; cdr3_aa: CSLTPEQYF
v_call: TRBV11-1; j_call: TRBJ2-3; clone_size: few; d_call: NA; cdr3_nt: TGTGCCAGCAGCTTAAGGCAGACCACAGATACGCAGTATTTT; cdr3_aa: CASSLRQTTDTQYF
v_call: TRBV5-1; j_call: TRBJ1-6; clone_size: NA; d_call: NA; cdr3_nt: TGCGCCAGCAGCTTACGGACAGACTCACCCCTCCACTTT; cdr3_aa: CASSLRTDSPLHF
v_call: TRBV5-6; j_call: TRBJ2-1; clone_size: few; d_call: NA; cdr3_nt: TGTGCCAGCAGCTTGTGGGGCGGGACAGCCTACAATGAGCAGTTCTTC; cdr3_aa: CASSLWGGTAYNEQFF
v_call: TRBV10-2; j_call: TRBJ2-3; clone_size: few; d_call: NA; cdr3_nt: TGCGCCAGCAGATCAGGGGAGGGGACAGATACGCAGTATTTT; cdr3_aa: CASRSGEGTDTQYF
v_call: TRBV25-1; j_call: TRBJ1-2; clone_size: NA; d_call: NA; cdr3_nt: TGTGCCAGCAGTGAAGCAGGAGGCTACACCTTC; cdr3_aa: CASSEAGGYTF
v_call: TRBV30; j_call: TRBJ1-1; clone_size: NA; d_call: TRBD1; cdr3_nt: TGTGCCTGGAGTCGACAGGGAAACACTGAAGCTTTCTTT; cdr3_aa: CAWSRQGNTEAFF
v_call: TRBV2; j_call: TRBJ1-5; clone_size: few; d_call: NA; cdr3_nt: TGTGCCAGCAGCCCGGTTGCGGGGCAGCCCCAGCATTTT; cdr3_aa: CASSPVAGQPQHF
v_call: TRBV30; j_call: TRBJ1-2; clone_size: NA; d_call: TRBD1; cdr3_nt: TGTGCCTGGAGTCCGGGACAGGGAGGCTACACCTTC; cdr3_aa: CAWSPGQGGYTF
v_call: TRBV27; j_call: TRBJ1-2; clone_size: few; d_call: TRBD1; cdr3_nt: TGTGCCAGATTGGGACAGGGGGCGCGAACTTCGAAGGGCTACACCTTC; cdr3_aa: CARLGQGARTSKGYTF
v_call: TRBV18; j_call: TRBJ2-3; clone_size: NA; d_call: TRBD2; cdr3_nt: TGTGCCAGCTCACCACCGACCGGGACTAGCGGGACCACAGATACGCAGTATTTT; cdr3_aa: CASSPPTGTSGTTDTQYF
v_call: TRBV7-9; j_call: TRBJ2-3; clone_size: NA; d_call: NA; cdr3_nt: TGTGCCAGCAGCTTGCAGGTCACAGATACGCAGTATTTT; cdr3_aa: CASSLQVTDTQYF
v_call: TRBV10-3; j_call: TRBJ2-5; clone_size: few; d_call: NA; cdr3_nt: TGTGCCATCAGTGAGTCCCTACCGGTCCTGACAGGCAAAGAGACCCAGTACTTC; cdr3_aa: CAISESLPVLTGKETQYF
v_call: TRBV5-6; j_call: TRBJ1-5; clone_size: NA; d_call: NA; cdr3_nt: TGTGCCAGCAGCGCAATCGGGGGCCCCGGAGGTCAGCCCCAGCATTTT; cdr3_aa: CASSAIGGPGGQPQHF
v_call: TRBV19; j_call: TRBJ2-7; clone_size: NA; d_call: NA; cdr3_nt: TGTGCCAGTGCACCCTGGGTTCGTAGCGAGCAGTACTTC; cdr3_aa: CASAPWVRSEQYF
v_call: TRBV18; j_call: TRBJ2-1; clone_size: NA; d_call: NA; cdr3_nt: TGTGCCAGCTCACCAGGGGACACGCGTGAGCAGTTCTTC; cdr3_aa: CASSPGDTREQFF
v_call: TRBV18; j_call: TRBJ1-1; clone_size: NA; d_call: NA; cdr3_nt: TGTGCCAGCTCACCACCGAGGTGGCAGAACACTGAAGCTTTCTTT; cdr3_aa: CASSPPRWQNTEAFF
v_call: TRBV5-1; j_call: TRBJ1-1; clone_size: few; d_call: NA; cdr3_nt: TGCGCCAGCAGCTTGACGGTGGAGGGTGGGACTGAAGCTTTCTTT; cdr3_aa: CASSLTVEGGTEAFF
v_call: TRBV7-9; j_call: TRBJ1-1; clone_size: NA; d_call: NA; cdr3_nt: TGTGCCAGCACAAGGGGCACTGAAGCTTTCTTT; cdr3_aa: CASTRGTEAFF
v_call: TRBV19; j_call: TRBJ2-1; clone_size: NA; d_call: NA; cdr3_nt: TGTGCCAGTAGCCGGGACCCCTACAATGAGCAGTTCTTC; cdr3_aa: CASSRDPYNEQFF
v_call: TRBV6-6; j_call: TRBJ2-1; clone_size: NA; d_call: NA; cdr3_nt: TGTGCCAGCAGTTGGGAGCGTAAATCCTACAATGAGCAGTTCTTC; cdr3_aa: CASSWERKSYNEQFF
v_call: TRBV29-1; j_call: TRBJ1-2; clone_size: NA; d_call: TRBD1; cdr3_nt: TGCAGCGTAGAGGACAGGGGGCGAGACTATGGCTACACCTTC; cdr3_aa: CSVEDRGRDYGYTF
v_call: TRBV13; j_call: TRBJ1-4; clone_size: NA; d_call: NA; cdr3_nt: TGTGCCAGCAGCGCCTGGGACGGACGTAATGAAAAACTGTTTTTT; cdr3_aa: CASSAWDGRNEKLFF
v_call: TRBV27; j_call: TRBJ2-1; clone_size: few; d_call: NA; cdr3_nt: TGTGCCAGCAGTTTAGCATGGGTTGGTGAGCAGTTCTTC; cdr3_aa: CASSLAWVGEQFF
v_call: TRBV6-6; j_call: TRBJ2-5; clone_size: NA; d_call: TRBD1; cdr3_nt: TGTGCCAGCAGATCGGGACAGGTGGAAGAGACCCAGTACTTC; cdr3_aa: CASRSGQVEETQYF
v_call: TRBV6-1; j_call: TRBJ2-3; clone_size: NA; d_call: TRBD2; cdr3_nt: TGTGCCAGCAGTGACCGAGCGGGGGTTTCCACAGATACGCAGTATTTT; cdr3_aa: CASSDRAGVSTDTQYF
v_call: TRBV30; j_call: TRBJ2-3; clone_size: NA; d_call: TRBD2; cdr3_nt: TGTGCCTGGGCCGCATCTCCTAGCGGGGGGAGAGATACGCAGTATTTT; cdr3_aa: CAWAASPSGGRDTQYF
v_call: TRBV5-4; j_call: TRBJ1-6; clone_size: NA; d_call: TRBD1; cdr3_nt: TGTGCCAGCAGCTTGGGCTTAGGAGTTCGACAGGGCGGGTCACCCCTCCACTTT; cdr3_aa: CASSLGLGVRQGGSPLHF
v_call: TRBV5-4; j_call: TRBJ2-1; clone_size: NA; d_call: NA; cdr3_nt: TGTGCCAGCAGCTCCTGGGGGAGGGGGAATGAGCAGTTCTTC; cdr3_aa: CASSSWGRGNEQFF